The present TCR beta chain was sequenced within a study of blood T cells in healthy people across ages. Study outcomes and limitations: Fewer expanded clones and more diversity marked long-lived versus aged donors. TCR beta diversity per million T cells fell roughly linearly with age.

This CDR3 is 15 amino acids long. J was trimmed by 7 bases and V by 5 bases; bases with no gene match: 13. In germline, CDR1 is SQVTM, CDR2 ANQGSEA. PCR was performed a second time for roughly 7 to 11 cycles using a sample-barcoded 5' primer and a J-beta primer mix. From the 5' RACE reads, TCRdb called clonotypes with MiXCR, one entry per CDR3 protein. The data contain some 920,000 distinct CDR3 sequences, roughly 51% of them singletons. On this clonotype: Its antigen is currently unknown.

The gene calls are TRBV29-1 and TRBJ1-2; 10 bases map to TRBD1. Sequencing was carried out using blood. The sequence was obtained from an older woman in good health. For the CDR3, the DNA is TGCAGCGTTCCCCAGACCCGACAGGGGGCTGGTGGCTACACCTTC. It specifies CSVPQTRQGAGGYTF.